This TCR beta chain is drawn from a study of cytomegalovirus exposure and HLA in healthy donors. The study ran its PCR with 60 Vbeta and 13 Jbeta primers. The data were produced by immunoSEQ multiplex PCR, yet TCRdb's version contains in-frame clones alone and is incomplete. The table shows around 200,000 clones, with 65% to 90% occurring only once. Concerning this clone: What it binds is unknown.

CDR1 MNHNY and CDR2 SVGAGI come from the germline V gene (reference sequence). The CDR3 is 16 amino acids. V was shortened by 3 bases and J by 7 bases, with 16 bases between the two germline ends. Findings and limits, study-wide: An observed cluster of highly shared sequence variants was recorded as a likely sequencing artifact. Reportedly, fewer N-insertions than the roughly 700-donor mean appeared in an Asian-associated ancestry cluster in a later analysis. 87-base-pair reads could not separate some V segments, including TRBV6-2 and TRBV6-3.

The specimen was PBMCs. The chain carries TRBV6-6 and TRBJ1-6; D not resolved. The receptor's source is a girl aged 10 to 17 in good health and CMV-seronegative. The CDR3 loop reads CASSYYRSGENSPLHF. The DNA of the CDR3 is TGTGCCAGCAGTTATTATCGGTCCGGGGAGAATTCACCCCTCCACTTT.